The 32 T cell receptor beta chains given below trace back to one sample, sequenced in a study of blood T cells in healthy people across ages. Through a sample-barcoded 5' primer and a J-beta primer mix, a second PCR was run for about 6 to 12 cycles. One entry per CDR3 protein results from TCRdb running MiXCR on the 5' RACE reads. The sample records about 970,000 distinct CDR3 sequences, approximately 50% being singletons. Material: blood. All receptors derive from a woman aged 55-70 years in good health.

This chain uses TRBV7-9 with TRBJ1-1; D is uncertain. Germline values: CDR1 SEHNR, CDR2 FQNEAQ (reference sequence). The germline V and J ends were trimmed by 0 bases and 7 bases, with 6 bases remaining between them. The CDR3 sequence is 12 residues long. CDR3 sequence reads: CASSLAWNEAFF. CDR3 DNA sequence: TGTGCCAGCAGCTTAGCTTGGAATGAAGCTTTCTTT.

Only a few counts were recorded for this clonotype. The rearrangement links TRBV7-3 to TRBJ2-1; 8 bases map to TRBD2. The CDR3 is made up of 15 amino acids. Per the germline V gene, CDR1 is SGHTA and CDR2 is FQGTGA. J was trimmed by 9 bases and V by 4 bases; bases with no gene match: 11. The CDR3 nucleotides read TGTGCCAGCAGCTCGGGACCTCCTGGGACTAGTGAGCAGTTCTTC. It encodes CASSSGPPGTSEQFF.

CDR3 in DNA: TGCGCCAGCAGCCAAGTCCGGCAGTCTTCCTACAATGAGCAGTTCTTC. Translation: CASSQVRQSSYNEQFF. J is TRBJ2-1 and V is TRBV4-3; D is ambiguous. There are 16 residues in the CDR3. Deletions cut 1 base from V and 1 base from J, with 11 bases between. CDR1 LGHNA and CDR2 YSLEER come from the germline V gene.

This chain links TRBV7-2 with TRBJ2-3; the D is unclear. Trimming removed 1 base from V and 0 bases from J, with 8 bases in between. The germline V gene encodes CDR1 SGHTA and CDR2 FQGNSA. The CDR3 contains 15 residues. The CDR3 DNA reads as TGTGCCAGCAGCTTAGAGCCGGCTAGCACAGATACGCAGTATTTT. It encodes CASSLEPASTDTQYF.

V is TRBV2 and J is TRBJ2-6, with no clear D. Trimming cost V 7 bases and J 0 bases, with 13 bases left between them. Germline CDR1 is SNHLY and CDR2 is FYNNEI. The CDR3 loop spans 16 amino acids. CDR3 in amino acids: CASTAGGSSGANVLTF. The CDR3 coding sequence is TGTGCCAGCACTGCAGGCGGAAGCTCTGGGGCCAACGTCCTGACTTTC.

This clonotype was seen a handful of times. This chain links TRBV15 with TRBJ2-5; D tentatively fits TRBD1 or TRBD2 (5 bases each). CDR1 LNHNV and CDR2 YYDKDF come from the germline V gene (reference sequence). The CDR3 is made up of 14 amino acids. V lost 6 bases and J lost 2, with 13 bases in between. This CDR3 is CATSPNWGQETQYF. The CDR3 coding sequence is TGTGCCACCAGTCCGAATTGGGGGCAAGAGACCCAGTACTTC.

The gene calls are TRBV5-1 and TRBJ2-1; 8 bases line up with TRBD2. The CDR3 loop spans 15 amino acids. Germline loops: CDR1 SGHRS, CDR2 YFSETQ. With 4 bases clipped from V and 3 bases from J, the junction kept 6 bases outside the gene matches. The CDR3 region has the DNA TGCGCCAGCAGCAGAGAAGCGGGAGTCTACAATGAGCAGTTCTTC. This codes for CASSREAGVYNEQFF.

This clonotype was recorded a few times. The J gene is TRBJ2-5, the V gene TRBV7-9; TRBD2 is a possible D gene (5 bases). This CDR3 has 15 amino acids. The germline CDR1 and CDR2 sequences are SEHNR and FQNEAQ (reference sequence). Between the trimmed V and J ends, which lost 5 bases and 0 bases, there was a span of 13 bases. The CDR3 DNA reads as TGTGCCAGCAGCCCGGGGAGCCACGACCAAGAGACCCAGTACTTC. It is translated as CASSPGSHDQETQYF.

This chain uses TRBV24-1 with TRBJ2-5, with 8 bases identical to TRBD2. Germline values: CDR1 KGHDR, CDR2 SFDVKD. The CDR3 runs 14 residues. Germline trimming cut 3 bases from V and 3 bases from J; bases unmatched to any gene: 2. DNA of the CDR3: TGTGCCACCAGTGATCTGGGACTAGAAGAGACCCAGTACTTC. Translating it yields CATSDLGLEETQYF.

The chain is built from TRBV7-2 and TRBJ2-2; 8 nucleotides line up with TRBD2. Germline V gene data show CDR1 as SGHTA and CDR2 as FQGNSA. J was trimmed by 5 bases and V by 2 bases; bases with no gene match: 7. The CDR3 is made up of 16 amino acids. The CDR3 coding sequence is TGTGCCAGCAGCTTATCCGTAGCGGGATGGACCGGGGAGCTGTTTTTT. Protein: CASSLSVAGWTGELFF.

This clonotype was detected a few times. This chain joins TRBV6-6 and TRBJ2-5, with 8 bases aligning to TRBD2. This CDR3 comprises 15 residues. Trimming cost V 0 bases and J 11 bases; bases outside gene matches: 11. The germline V gene has CDR1 MNHNY and CDR2 SVGAGI (reference sequence). The CDR3 sequence is CASSYSLAGPLGQYF. CDR3 nucleotide sequence: TGTGCCAGCAGTTACTCCCTAGCGGGTCCCCTTGGGCAGTACTTC.

The chain combines TRBV13 with TRBJ1-4; TRBD1 is a possible D gene (6 bases). Germline CDR1 reads PRHDT; CDR2 reads FYEKMQ (reference sequence). Trimming shortened V by 6 bases and J by 2 bases, and 25 bases separated the two germline ends. This CDR3 is built from 19 residues. CDR3 sequence reads: CASRNAQNTGSETNEKLFF. The CDR3 DNA follows: TGTGCCAGCAGAAATGCCCAAAACACAGGGTCCGAGACTAATGAAAAACTGTTTTTT.

The chain is built from TRBV28 and TRBJ1-4, with D hard to call. The CDR3 has 16 amino acids. Between the trimmed V and J ends, which lost 7 bases and 3 bases, there was a span of 18 bases. The germline CDR1 and CDR2 sequences are MDHEN and SYDVKM. CDR3 DNA sequence: TGTGCCAGCAAAAGTTTATACCCAGGTCCTAATGAAAAACTGTTTTTT. Its protein product is CASKSLYPGPNEKLFF.

This chain uses TRBV20-1 with TRBJ2-3; TRBD2 agrees at 11 bases. J lost 0 bases, V lost 1 base, and 6 bases had no gene match. From germline, CDR1 is DFQATT and CDR2 SNEGSKA (reference sequence). The CDR3 sequence is 17 residues long. The CDR3 DNA is TGCAGTGCTAGAGTAGGGACTAGCGGCCATAGCACAGATACGCAGTATTTT. This translates into CSARVGTSGHSTDTQYF.

As concerns this clonotype: This may be a read error, as it is one base from a much larger clone. The gene calls are TRBV12-3 or TRBV12-4 and TRBJ2-3; the match to TRBD1 covers 7 bases. The CDR3 runs to 15 residues. The CDR3 DNA is TGTGCCGGCAGTTTTGACAGGGCCACCACAGATACGCAGTATTTT. Its protein is CAGSFDRATTDTQYF.

The chain is built from TRBV28 and TRBJ2-1; D possibly corresponds to TRBD1 (5 bases). CDR1 MDHEN and CDR2 SYDVKM come from the germline V gene. The CDR3 spans 11 residues. V lost 3 bases to trimming and J lost 13 bases, with 10 bases between them. The CDR3 region is CASSFWGAQFF. CDR3 nucleotides: TGTGCCAGCAGTTTTTGGGGCGCACAGTTCTTC.

CDR3 DNA sequence: TGTGCCAGCACCCTAGGAAGGGGGGCCCCGGAAGATACGCAGTATTTT. Protein product: CASTLGRGAPEDTQYF. The rearrangement joins TRBV12-3 or TRBV12-4 to TRBJ2-3; D tentatively fits TRBD1 or TRBD2 (6 bases each). This CDR3 region has 16 residues. V lost 7 bases and J lost 5, with 22 bases in between.

The chain joins TRBV7-9 to TRBJ2-7; D is undetermined. The germline V gene encodes CDR1 SEHNR and CDR2 FQNEAQ (reference sequence). The ends were cut back, 8 bases at V and 0 bases at J, with 11 bases in the middle. The CDR3 has 13 amino acids. This chain's CDR3 is CASELQSSYEQYF. The CDR3 nucleotides are TGTGCCAGCGAATTACAGAGCTCCTACGAGCAGTACTTC.

The chain combines TRBV29-1 with TRBJ1-2, with D possibly matching TRBD1 (5 bases). The V gene lost 4 bases and the J gene lost 3 bases, with 12 bases spanning the gap. Germline V gene lookup returns CDR1 SQVTM and CDR2 ANQGSEA. The CDR3 sequence is 13 residues long. CDR3 nucleotides: TGCAGCGTTGTAGACAGTTGGGACTATGGCTACACCTTC. It codes for CSVVDSWDYGYTF.

The CDR3 spells CASSFGGKVYEQYF. CDR3 DNA: TGTGCCAGCAGTTTCGGAGGGAAGGTGTACGAGCAGTACTTC. The rearrangement joins TRBV12-3 or TRBV12-4 to TRBJ2-4; possibly TRBD2 for D (6 bases). The J call may be in error: the DNA end matches TRBJ2-7 better. The CDR3 covers 14 residues.

This sequence joins TRBV5-1 and TRBJ2-3; the D gene is possibly TRBD2 (6 bases). Between the trimmed V and J ends, which lost 4 bases and 2 bases, there was a span of 14 bases. The CDR3 contains 15 residues. From germline, CDR1 is SGHRS and CDR2 YFSETQ. CDR3 nucleotide sequence: TGCGCCAGCAGCCTTACTAGCTACACCACAGATACGCAGTATTTT. It translates to CASSLTSYTTDTQYF.

In regard to this clonotype: This may come from a read error, since a much larger clone is one base off. The chain couples TRBV27 to TRBJ1-2; 7 bases are a match to TRBD1. CDR3 size: 13 residues. CDR1 and CDR2 (germline): MNHEY, SMNVEV (reference sequence). V gave up 4 bases and J gave up 6 bases; unmatched junction bases: 5. The CDR3 DNA reads as TGTGCCAGCAGTTCAGGGGGGGGCCATGGCTACACCTTC. It is translated as CASSSGGGHGYTF.

The chain employs TRBV27 and TRBJ2-3; D possibly corresponds to TRBD2 (6 bases). Germline CDR1 is MNHEY and CDR2 is SMNVEV (reference sequence). CDR3 size: 18 residues. Trimming removed 0 bases from V and 3 bases from J, with 19 bases in between. CDR3 bases: TGTGCCAGCAGTTTATCAGGGCGCGGTAGCGGTAAAACAGATACGCAGTATTTT. Its protein product is CASSLSGRGSGKTDTQYF.

The chain links TRBV7-3 to TRBJ2-1, with D hard to call. Germline V CDR1 and CDR2: SGHTA, FQGTGA. This CDR3 comprises 12 residues. Trimming took 1 base from V and 9 from J, leaving 7 bases between them. The CDR3 sequence: CASSLNRGEQFF. CDR3 nucleotide sequence: TGTGCCAGCAGCTTAAACCGAGGTGAGCAGTTCTTC.

This clonotype was detected only a few times. The chain combines TRBV29-1 with TRBJ2-3; D is perhaps TRBD2 (6 bases). CDR1 and CDR2 from the germline V gene are SQVTM and ANQGSEA. The CDR3 has 12 residues. V was pared by 8 bases and J by 5 bases, with 14 bases between. The CDR3 region is CSCRLGGDTQYF. The CDR3 nucleotides are TGCAGCTGCCGGTTGGGAGGAGATACGCAGTATTTT.

The V gene is TRBV28, the J gene TRBJ2-4; D unresolved. The CDR3 runs to 12 residues. Germline V CDR1 and CDR2: MDHEN, SYDVKM. Trimming took 8 bases from V and 13 from J, leaving 18 bases between them. The CDR3 DNA sequence: TGTGCCAGCCAAGACCCTCCCGGAGAGCAGTACTTC. Amino acid sequence: CASQDPPGEQYF. The variable domain in full, with the rest retrieved from reference TRBV28 and TRBJ2-4, is DVKVTQSSRYLVKRTGEKVFLECVQDMDHENMFWYRQDPGLGLRLIYFSYDVKMKEKGDIPEGYSVSREKKERFSLILESASTNQTSMYLCASQDPPGEQYFGAGTRLSVL.

This clonotype has just a few counts. The V gene is TRBV28, the J gene TRBJ2-1, with 7 bases lining up with TRBD2. In germline, CDR1 is MDHEN, CDR2 SYDVKM. The V segment lost 6 bases and the J segment 4 bases; nucleotides outside the gene matches: 9. The CDR3 covers 15 residues. CDR3 sequence: CASSLTGGGYNEQFF. The CDR3 region has the DNA TGTGCCAGCAGCTTAACGGGGGGAGGTTACAATGAGCAGTTCTTC. The full variable domain, completed using reference TRBV28 and TRBJ2-1, is DVKVTQSSRYLVKRTGEKVFLECVQDMDHENMFWYRQDPGLGLRLIYFSYDVKMKEKGDIPEGYSVSREKKERFSLILESASTNQTSMYLCASSLTGGGYNEQFFGPGTRLTVL.

The chain uses TRBV7-2 and TRBJ2-1; D is uncertain. This CDR3 has 14 residues. V lost 0 bases, J lost 6 bases, and 9 bases lay in between. Germline CDR1 is SGHTA and CDR2 is FQGNSA. The DNA of the CDR3 is TGTGCCAGCAGCTTAGCACTTCCGGGCAATGAGCAGTTCTTC. It is translated as CASSLALPGNEQFF.

The chain joins TRBV27 to TRBJ2-2; D gene uncertain. CDR1 MNHEY and CDR2 SMNVEV come from the germline V gene (reference sequence). This CDR3 has 13 residues. Trimming shortened V by 3 bases and J by 6 bases, and 8 bases separated the two germline ends. CDR3 nucleotide sequence: TGTGCCAGCAGTTTTAGCCCCCCCGGGGAGCTGTTTTTT. Its translation: CASSFSPPGELFF.

For this clonotype: A much larger clone differs by one base, so this may be a read error. The chain employs TRBV29-1 and TRBJ2-7, with 7 bases fitting TRBD1. The germline V gene encodes CDR1 SQVTM and CDR2 ANQGSEA. This CDR3 region has 14 residues. The V and J ends lost 4 bases and 7 bases, in that order; junction bases with no gene match: 13. The CDR3 is CSVVQVQGFREQYF. CDR3 in DNA: TGCAGCGTTGTACAGGTACAGGGGTTCCGGGAGCAGTACTTC.

The chain has TRBV7-2 and TRBJ2-7; maybe TRBD2 (6 bases). Trimming shortened V by 6 bases and J by 3 bases, and 21 bases separated the two germline ends. The germline V gene encodes CDR1 SGHTA and CDR2 FQGNSA. This CDR3 is 16 amino acids long. The CDR3 loop is CASSRTVRRESYEQYF. In DNA, the CDR3 is TGTGCCAGCAGTAGGACCGTTCGACGGGAGAGCTACGAGCAGTACTTC.

The gene calls are TRBV20-1 and TRBJ2-7, with a possible D match to TRBD2 (5 bases). CDR1 is DFQATT, CDR2 SNEGSKA, per germline (reference sequence). The CDR3 extends over 15 amino acids. With 4 bases removed from V and 1 base from J, the gap between germline ends came to 17 bases. CDR3 region: CSAIDSDTNSYEQYF. In nucleotides, the CDR3 is TGCAGTGCTATCGATAGCGATACGAATTCCTACGAGCAGTACTTC.